The 32 T cell receptor beta chains given below trace back to one sample, sequenced in a study of blood T cell repertoires in COVID-19. Method: immunoSEQ multiplex PCR; TCRdb's copy keeps in-frame clones and lacks some. The sample carries a few hundred thousand clones, around 88% recorded once. The source material was PBMCs or T cells enriched from blood (not recorded which). Every receptor here comes from a middle-aged woman who had recovered from COVID-19.

The CDR3 region has the DNA TGTGCCAGCAGTGCGACGGGACAGGGATATGGCTACACCTTC. Protein product: CASSATGQGYGYTF. The chain couples TRBV25-1 to TRBJ1-2, with 9 bases aligning to TRBD1. Germline V lookup: CDR1 MGHDK, CDR2 SYGVNS. This CDR3 contains 14 residues. V shed 4 bases, J shed 5 bases, and the junction held 5 bases outside the gene matches.

This chain connects TRBV7-9 to TRBJ1-1; D not certain. Germline values: CDR1 SEHNR, CDR2 FQNEAQ (reference sequence). The germline V and J ends were trimmed by 1 base and 7 bases, with 13 bases remaining between them. The CDR3 consists of 14 residues. The CDR3 spells CASSLGVGRDEAFF. The CDR3 nucleotides read TGTGCCAGCAGCTTAGGGGTGGGCAGAGATGAAGCTTTCTTT.

In its sample, this clone was seen once. This chain joins TRBV30 and TRBJ1-4; no clear D. Germline CDR1 reads GTSNPN; CDR2 reads SVGIG (reference sequence). V was clipped by 0 bases and J by 3 bases, with 8 bases between them. The CDR3 totals 14 residues. The chain's CDR3 is CAWSVLRSNEKLFF. The CDR3 nucleotides are TGTGCCTGGAGTGTACTCAGGTCTAATGAAAAACTGTTTTTT.

In this sample, this clone turned up once. The J gene is TRBJ1-2, the V gene TRBV29-1; tentative D call: TRBD1 (6 bases). Looked up from germline, CDR1 is SQVTM and CDR2 is ANQGSEA. There are 11 residues in the CDR3. Trimming removed 7 bases from V and 2 bases from J, with 8 bases in between. This CDR3 reads CSAGQNYGYTF. The CDR3 nucleotides are TGCAGCGCCGGACAGAACTATGGCTACACCTTC.

J is TRBJ1-2 and V is TRBV5-6, with 7 positions matching TRBD1. CDR1 is SGHDT, CDR2 YYEEEE, per germline. The CDR3 sequence is 13 residues long. V trimming: 1 base; J trimming: 7 bases; junction bases outside the gene matches: 4. This CDR3 reads CASSLQGGLGYTF. DNA of the CDR3: TGTGCCAGCAGCTTGCAAGGGGGCCTTGGCTACACCTTC.

The V and J genes are TRBV6-5 and TRBJ1-6; TRBD1 matches at 10 bases. The V gene end was trimmed by 5 bases and the J gene end by 14 bases; junction bases not matched to a gene: 6. CDR1 is MNHEY and CDR2 is SVGAGI in the germline V gene. CDR3 length: 13 residues. The CDR3 reads CASSRQGAGSLHF. CDR3 in DNA: TGTGCCAGCAGTAGACAGGGGGCGGGATCCCTCCACTTT.

The V gene is TRBV13, the J gene TRBJ2-1, with 7 bases that match TRBD2. Per the germline V gene, CDR1 is PRHDT and CDR2 is FYEKMQ (reference sequence). The CDR3 runs 16 residues. V was clipped by 1 base and J by 8 bases; unmatched bases: 11. CDR3 sequence (DNA): TGTGCCAGCAGCTTAGCGGCTAGCGGTCGGCCGGATGAGCAGTTCTTC. This sequence encodes CASSLAASGRPDEQFF.

J is TRBJ2-1 and V is TRBV19; 9 bases map to TRBD2. Germline CDR1 is LNHDA and CDR2 is SQIVND (reference sequence). Trimming cost V 1 base and J 6 bases; bases outside gene matches: 13. The CDR3 is 18 residues long. The CDR3 DNA follows: TGTGCCAGTAGTATAGGAGTTGCTAGCGGGAATGCGATCAATGAGCAGTTCTTC. As protein: CASSIGVASGNAINEQFF.

V and J are TRBV28 and TRBJ1-1; unclear D gene. Deletions cut 3 bases from V and 1 base from J, with 15 bases between. Germline-derived CDR1 and CDR2 are MDHEN and SYDVKM. This CDR3 has 16 amino acids. CDR3 in DNA: TGTGCCAGCAGTTTGTGGAGGGCTCATGGGAACACTGAAGCTTTCTTT. This gives the protein CASSLWRAHGNTEAFF.

The chain uses TRBV28 and TRBJ1-1; TRBD1 might be the D (6 bases). Germline values: CDR1 MDHEN, CDR2 SYDVKM. This CDR3 spans 14 amino acids. The V gene lost 7 bases and the J gene lost 6 bases, with 18 bases spanning the gap. The CDR3 spells CASTSGAGVPEAFF. The CDR3 DNA reads as TGTGCCAGCACCTCCGGGGCAGGGGTCCCTGAAGCTTTCTTT.

This chain uses TRBV7-3 with TRBJ2-1, with D possibly matching TRBD1 (6 bases). Germline values: CDR1 SGHTA, CDR2 FQGTGA. The V end was cut by 5 bases, the J end by 6 bases, with 11 bases between. There are 13 residues in the CDR3. CDR3 residues: CASSEDRLNEQFF. The CDR3 DNA sequence: TGTGCCAGCAGCGAGGACAGACTCAATGAGCAGTTCTTC. Using reference TRBV7-3 and TRBJ2-1 for the parts outside the CDR3, the full variable domain is GAGVSQTPSNKVTEKGKYVELRCDPISGHTALYWYRQSLGQGPEFLIYFQGTGAADDSGLPNDRFFAVRPEGSVSTLKIQRTERGDSAVYLCASSEDRLNEQFFGPGTRLTVL.

The J gene is TRBJ2-5, the V gene TRBV29-1; D gene unclear. Germline lookup yields CDR1 SQVTM and CDR2 ANQGSEA. The CDR3 covers 11 residues. V lost 4 bases, J lost 5 bases, and 8 bases lay in between. CDR3 coding DNA: TGCAGCGTTGTTATTCAGGAGACCCAGTACTTC. Protein product: CSVVIQETQYF.

The chain joins TRBV14 to TRBJ1-3; unclear D gene. Germline CDR1 is SGHDN and CDR2 is FVKESK. Trimming left V 1 base short and J 2 bases short, with 6 bases between. The CDR3 contains 14 residues. Here the CDR3 reads CASSQVTAGNTIYF. The CDR3 DNA reads TGTGCCAGCAGCCAAGTAACAGCTGGAAACACCATATATTTT.

The V call is TRBV5-4, the J call TRBJ1-1; D is uncertain. V was pared by 0 bases and J by 3 bases, with 9 bases between. Germline CDR1 SGHNT, CDR2 YYREEE (reference sequence). The CDR3 is 14 amino acids. As DNA, the CDR3 is TGTGCCAGCAGCTTGGGTCCCCAGGACACTGAAGCTTTCTTT. This translates into CASSLGPQDTEAFF.

The chain is built from TRBV18 and TRBJ2-5, with a possible D match to TRBD2 (5 bases). In germline, CDR1 is KGHSH, CDR2 LQKENI. The length of the CDR3 is 14 residues. Trimming left V 6 bases short and J 1 base short, with 12 bases between. The CDR3 loop reads CASSPAGAQETQYF. The CDR3 coding sequence is TGTGCCAGCTCCCCGGCGGGTGCCCAAGAGACCCAGTACTTC.

The chain uses TRBV7-9 and TRBJ2-2; 9 bases map to TRBD1. With 7 bases clipped from V and 7 bases from J, the junction kept 7 bases outside the gene matches. The CDR3 totals 14 residues. Germline V gene sequence: CDR1 SEHNR, CDR2 FQNEAQ (reference sequence). In DNA, the CDR3 is TGTGCCAGCACTCGACAGGGGGACCGCGGGGAGCTGTTTTTT. This translates into CASTRQGDRGELFF. The full variable domain, in which reference TRBV7-9 and TRBJ2-2 provide the parts outside the CDR3, is DTGVSQNPRHKITKRGQNVTFRCDPISEHNRLYWYRQTLGQGPEFLTYFQNEAQLEKSRLLSDRFSAERPKGSFSTLEIQRTEQGDSAMYLCASTRQGDRGELFFGEGSRLTVL.

V and J are TRBV3-1 (or the pseudogene TRBV3-2) and TRBJ2-7; 9 positions agree with TRBD1. Per the germline V gene, CDR1 is LGHDT and CDR2 is YNNKEL (reference sequence). V shed 3 bases and J 4 bases; nucleotides not matched to a gene: 7. The CDR3 totals 15 residues. CDR3 coding DNA: TGTGCCAGCAGCCATCTGGGGGGGACAGGGTACGAGCAGTACTTC. This translates into CASSHLGGTGYEQYF.

V is TRBV6-6 and J is TRBJ2-1, with a weak D call TRBD2 (6 bases). The CDR3 has 16 residues. Germline V gene data show CDR1 as MNHNY and CDR2 as SVGAGI (reference sequence). The V gene lost 6 bases and the J gene lost 0 bases, with 15 bases spanning the gap. The DNA for the CDR3 is TGTGCCAGCAGCCCGGCTGATAGCGGCTCCTACAATGAGCAGTTCTTC. It translates to CASSPADSGSYNEQFF.

The CDR3 DNA sequence: TGTGCCAGCAGCCAAGAGCGACAGGGCAAAGAGACCCAGTACTTC. Residues: CASSQERQGKETQYF. The rearrangement links TRBV3-1 (or the pseudogene TRBV3-2) to TRBJ2-5, with TRBD1 identical over 7 bases. The J segment lost 3 bases and the V segment lost 0 bases, leaving 4 bases of the junction unmatched. Per the germline V gene, CDR1 is LGHDT and CDR2 is YNNKEL (reference sequence). This CDR3 has 15 amino acids.

The CDR3 nucleotides are TGTGCCAGCAGTCCTCACAGCCTTTTTACAGGGCAAGGGGCAGATACGCAGTATTTT. The encoded protein is CASSPHSLFTGQGADTQYF. The chain uses TRBV28 and TRBJ2-3; D perhaps matches TRBD1 (6 bases). V lost 5 bases and J 4 bases, leaving 28 bases between the germline ends. This CDR3 spans 19 amino acids. The germline V gene has CDR1 MDHEN and CDR2 SYDVKM.

J is TRBJ1-2 and V is TRBV20-1; 10 nucleotides agree with TRBD1. Germline V gives CDR1 DFQATT, CDR2 SNEGSKA (reference sequence). This CDR3 contains 15 residues. V dropped 3 bases and J dropped 8; count of bases not matched to a gene: 12. The CDR3 here is CSASTAAGTGVGYTF. CDR3 coding DNA: TGCAGTGCTAGTACTGCTGCCGGGACAGGGGTGGGCTACACCTTC.

The rearrangement uses TRBV19 and TRBJ2-2; tentatively, D is TRBD2 (6 bases). Per the germline V gene, CDR1 is LNHDA and CDR2 is SQIVND (reference sequence). This CDR3 contains 16 residues. V lost 3 bases and J lost 1, with 12 bases in between. The CDR3 is CASSIRRARNTGELFF. CDR3 nucleotides: TGTGCCAGTAGTATCCGGAGGGCCCGGAACACCGGGGAGCTGTTTTTT.

This clone was found once. The CDR3 nucleotides are TGTGCCAGTAGTCCCTTGACTCGGTCCTCTGGAAACACCATATATTTT. Protein product: CASSPLTRSSGNTIYF. The rearrangement links TRBV19 to TRBJ1-3; no clear D. CDR1 and CDR2 from the germline V gene are LNHDA and SQIVND (reference sequence). V was pared by 5 bases and J by 0 bases, with 14 bases between. The CDR3 has 16 residues.

The CDR3 sequence is CASRALSVDSGRSSEQFF. For the CDR3, the DNA is TGTGCCAGCAGGGCTTTGTCAGTAGATAGCGGGAGGTCAAGTGAGCAGTTCTTC. The chain joins TRBV2 to TRBJ2-1; 10 positions agree with TRBD2. The CDR3 runs 18 residues. CDR1 and CDR2 from the germline V gene are SNHLY and FYNNEI. V lost 6 bases to trimming and J lost 9 bases; unmatched junction nucleotides: 20.

The chain combines TRBV27 with TRBJ2-1, with TRBD2 matching over 12 bases. The CDR3 has 16 amino acids. The trim removed 6 bases at V and 3 bases at J, leaving 6 bases unmatched. Germline CDR1 reads MNHEY; CDR2 reads SMNVEV (reference sequence). The CDR3 DNA reads TGTGCCAGCAGCCGAAGGACTAGCGGGGACTACAATGAGCAGTTCTTC. Protein: CASSRRTSGDYNEQFF.

The J gene is TRBJ2-3, the V gene TRBV24-1, with TRBD2 matching 8 bases. CDR1 and CDR2 from the germline V gene are KGHDR and SFDVKD. CDR3 size: 15 residues. V was pared by 9 bases and J by 4 bases, with 11 bases of the junction left unmatched. In DNA, the CDR3 is TGTGCCACCGAAGAACGGGAGGGCCACCCAGATACGCAGTATTTT. Its translation is CATEEREGHPDTQYF.

V is TRBV7-8 and J is TRBJ1-4, with 7 bases aligning to TRBD1. CDR1 and CDR2 (germline): SGHVS, FQNEAQ. The length of the CDR3 is 17 residues. V dropped 1 base and J dropped 5; count of bases not matched to a gene: 10. CDR3 in DNA: TGTGCCAGCAGCTTAGGTCGTGCCAGGGGGATCAATGAAAAACTGTTTTTT. Its translation: CASSLGRARGINEKLFF.

The genes are TRBV19 and TRBJ1-5; TRBD1 agrees at 8 bases. The V gene end was trimmed by 6 bases and the J gene end by 7 bases; junction bases not matched to a gene: 11. The CDR3 spans 15 residues. Germline CDR1 and CDR2: LNHDA and SQIVND (reference sequence). DNA of the CDR3: TGTGCCAGTAGGATCAGGGGGCCGGGTGACCAGCCCCAGCATTTT. Its protein product is CASRIRGPGDQPQHF.

The chain is built from TRBV7-2 and TRBJ1-2, with D perhaps matching TRBD1 (5 bases). Germline assignment: CDR1 SGHTA and CDR2 FQGNSA. The CDR3 length is 17 residues. Between the trimmed V and J ends, which lost 1 base and 0 bases, there was a span of 15 bases. CDR3 DNA sequence: TGTGCCAGCAGCTTAGTTGCTGGACACCATCCTAACTATGGCTACACCTTC. Translated: CASSLVAGHHPNYGYTF. Filled out from reference TRBV7-2 and TRBJ1-2, the complete variable domain reads GAGVSQSPSNKVTEKGKDVELRCDPISGHTALYWYRQSLGQGLEFLIYFQGNSAPDKSGLPSDRFSAERTGGSVSTLTIQRTQQEDSAVYLCASSLVAGHHPNYGYTFGSGTRLTVV.

The CDR3 sequence: CASKNGGTANSPLHF. CDR3 in DNA: TGTGCCAGCAAGAATGGCGGGACAGCAAATTCACCCCTCCACTTT. The chain has TRBV27 and TRBJ1-6; 7 bases align to TRBD1. The ends lost 7 bases at V and 7 bases at J; junction bases unmatched: 10. The CDR3 spans 15 residues. Germline V gene lookup returns CDR1 MNHEY and CDR2 SMNVEV (reference sequence).

This chain connects TRBV7-2 to TRBJ2-1, with a tentative D call TRBD1 (5 bases). V was clipped by 5 bases and J by 1 base, with 12 bases between them. Germline assignment: CDR1 SGHTA and CDR2 FQGNSA. CDR3 length: 15 amino acids. The CDR3 here is CASSAPGFSYNEQFF. The DNA of the CDR3 is TGTGCCAGCAGCGCCCCAGGGTTTTCCTACAATGAGCAGTTCTTC.

The CDR3 spells CASSLYITGTGVFYEQYF. The CDR3 bases are TGCGCCAGCAGTCTATATATCACCGGGACAGGGGTTTTCTACGAGCAGTACTTC. J is TRBJ2-7 and V is TRBV23-1, with 10 positions matching TRBD1. TRBV23-1 is noted as an ORF with a role that remains uncertain. Germline trimming cut 4 bases from V and 3 bases from J; bases unmatched to any gene: 15. CDR3 size: 18 residues.